These 16 T cell receptor beta chains share one sample of origin, sequenced in a study of T cells in tumors after PD-1 blockade. The assay was immunoSEQ multiplex PCR, and TCRdb's table has in-frame clones only and misses some. The sample has 14,000 to 15,000 clones, around 79% seen once. This material consisted of PBMCs, taken after anti-PD-1 treatment. The receptors were sampled from a human donor with basal cell carcinoma.

The rearrangement links TRBV11-3 to TRBJ2-7; 7 bases match TRBD2. This CDR3 contains 13 residues. Germline V gene data show CDR1 as SGHNT and CDR2 as YENEEA. V lost 1 base and J lost 6; bases outside the gene matches: 3. CDR3 coding DNA: TGTGCCAGCAGCTTAGCCGGCGGGAGCGAGCAGTACTTC. This translates into CASSLAGGSEQYF.

The chain recombines TRBV7-2 with TRBJ2-4, with 7 positions matching TRBD2. V was clipped by 0 bases and J by 7 bases; unmatched bases: 3. The CDR3 is made up of 14 amino acids. CDR1 and CDR2 from the germline V gene are SGHTA and FQGNSA. CDR3 in amino acids: CASSLAGGNNIQYF. In nucleotides, the CDR3 is TGTGCCAGCAGCTTAGCCGGGGGGAATAACATTCAGTACTTC.

The table lists this clone with a count of one. V is TRBV7-2 and J is TRBJ2-2; D not resolved. The germline CDR1 and CDR2 sequences are SGHTA and FQGNSA. The CDR3 extends over 14 amino acids. V lost 5 bases, J lost 1 base, and 8 bases lay in between. CDR3 DNA sequence: TGTGCCAGCAGCATCGCCGAGAACACCGGGGAGCTGTTTTTT. It yields the protein CASSIAENTGELFF.

The V gene is TRBV6-1, the J gene TRBJ2-1; D remains ambiguous. In germline, CDR1 is MNHNS, CDR2 SASEGT. The V end lost 5 bases, the J end lost 4 bases, and 9 bases lay between the germline ends. This CDR3 has 13 amino acids. The DNA for the CDR3 is TGTGCCAGCAGTTATGGCGGATACAATGAGCAGTTCTTC. Translating it yields CASSYGGYNEQFF.

This chain uses TRBV27 with TRBJ1-2; 12 bases align to TRBD1. This CDR3 contains 17 residues. Germline CDR1 and CDR2: MNHEY and SMNVEV (reference sequence). V lost 2 bases and J lost 3; bases outside the gene matches: 7. The CDR3 here is CASSLLRDRGRYYGYTF. In nucleotides, the CDR3 is TGTGCCAGCAGTTTACTTAGGGACAGGGGGCGCTACTATGGCTACACCTTC.

The chain joins TRBV7-9 to TRBJ2-1; D may be TRBD2 (6 bases). The CDR3 sequence is 16 residues long. Germline V gene lookup returns CDR1 SEHNR and CDR2 FQNEAQ (reference sequence). V lost 5 bases and J lost 0, with 14 bases in between. CDR3 residues: CASSPTGGSSYNEQFF. CDR3 coding DNA: TGTGCCAGCAGCCCGACCGGGGGAAGCTCCTACAATGAGCAGTTCTTC.

This clone was found once. This chain uses TRBV5-1 with TRBJ2-7; D gene ambiguous. This CDR3 has 13 residues. Germline loops: CDR1 SGHRS, CDR2 YFSETQ. With 0 bases removed from V and 1 base from J, the gap between germline ends came to 5 bases. CDR3 DNA sequence: TGCGCCAGCAGCTTGGACAATTCCTACGAGCAGTACTTC. This gives the protein CASSLDNSYEQYF.

V and J are TRBV7-2 and TRBJ2-5, with D possibly being TRBD2 (6 bases). The CDR3 loop spans 15 amino acids. Germline V gene data show CDR1 as SGHTA and CDR2 as FQGNSA. V was cut by 0 bases and J by 5 bases, with 13 bases left in between. The CDR3 nucleotides read TGTGCCAGCAGCTTAGCAGGATCAGGAGGGGAGACCCAGTACTTC. This codes for CASSLAGSGGETQYF.

This chain links TRBV7-2 with TRBJ1-5, with a possible D match to TRBD1 (6 bases). The CDR3 runs 14 residues. V dropped 3 bases and J dropped 9 bases, with 15 bases sitting between them. From germline, CDR1 is SGHTA and CDR2 FQGNSA. CDR3 DNA: TGTGCCAGCAGCTTGGACAGTTATGATCGGCCCCAGCATTTT. It is translated as CASSLDSYDRPQHF.

This clone was counted once. The chain links TRBV2 to TRBJ2-7, with D perhaps matching TRBD2 (6 bases). V lost 4 bases and J lost 4, with 17 bases in between. The length of the CDR3 is 15 residues. Germline V gene lookup returns CDR1 SNHLY and CDR2 FYNNEI. In nucleotides, the CDR3 is TGTGCCAGCAGTGTCCGGACGGGAGAGGGTTACGAGCAGTACTTC. Amino acid sequence: CASSVRTGEGYEQYF.

The V call is TRBV27, the J call TRBJ1-4; D is unresolved. The CDR3 totals 18 residues. Looked up from germline, CDR1 is MNHEY and CDR2 is SMNVEV (reference sequence). V lost 3 bases, J lost 8 bases, and 25 bases lay in between. As DNA, the CDR3 is TGTGCCAGCAGTTTTACAACTCCCACAAGAGGAACGGGCGAAAAACTGTTTTTT. Translation: CASSFTTPTRGTGEKLFF.

The chain has TRBV28 and TRBJ2-1; possibly TRBD1 or TRBD2 for D (6 bases each). Trimming took off 9 bases at V and 10 bases at J, with 10 bases between the two ends. CDR3 length: 10 amino acids. Germline-derived CDR1 and CDR2 are MDHEN and SYDVKM. The CDR3 bases are TGTGCCAGTAGGAGGGGGGAGCAGTTCTTC. Protein sequence: CASRRGEQFF.

The chain has TRBV4-3 and TRBJ2-2; D is unclear. This CDR3 spans 15 amino acids. Germline-derived CDR1 and CDR2 are LGHNA and YSLEER. V was cut by 0 bases and J by 3 bases, with 8 bases left in between. In DNA, the CDR3 is TGCGCCAGCAGCCAAGATTTCGGAGACACCGGGGAGCTGTTTTTT. Protein sequence: CASSQDFGDTGELFF.

The chain combines TRBV5-4 with TRBJ1-1; the D gene is possibly TRBD1 (6 bases). Germline V CDR1 and CDR2: SGHNT, YYREEE (reference sequence). The ends were cut back, 4 bases at V and 0 bases at J, with 22 bases in the middle. The CDR3 has 18 residues. CDR3 loop: CASSPRRTAFDMNTEAFF. The CDR3 DNA reads as TGTGCCAGCAGCCCCAGGAGGACAGCCTTTGACATGAACACTGAAGCTTTCTTT.

The chain couples TRBV5-4 to TRBJ2-2; no clear D. CDR3 size: 14 residues. Germline values: CDR1 SGHNT, CDR2 YYREEE (reference sequence). V lost 9 bases to trimming and J lost 0 bases, with 12 bases between them. The CDR3 region is CATSGRTNTGELFF. The CDR3 DNA sequence: TGTGCCACGTCCGGGCGGACGAACACCGGGGAGCTGTTTTTT.

The V and J genes are TRBV28 and TRBJ2-1, with TRBD2 matching 12 bases. This CDR3 is built from 14 residues. V lost 6 bases to trimming and J lost 8 bases; unmatched junction nucleotides: 5. Germline V gene lookup returns CDR1 MDHEN and CDR2 SYDVKM. In DNA, the CDR3 is TGTGCCAGCAGGACTAGCGGGGGTACGGATGAGCAGTTCTTC. Translation: CASRTSGGTDEQFF.